This T cell receptor beta chain was sequenced for a study of blood T cell repertoires in COVID-19. This CDR3 is 11 amino acids long. Trimming left V 9 bases short and J 7 bases short, with 10 bases between. CDR1 and CDR2 (germline): WNHNN, SYGVQD (reference sequence). Method: immunoSEQ multiplex PCR; TCRdb's copy keeps in-frame clones and lacks some. This table holds roughly 300,000 clones, about 90% found once. The sample was PBMCs or T cells enriched from blood (not recorded which). The V and J genes are TRBV10-1 and TRBJ1-5, with D uncertain. This clonotype originated in a woman aged 30 to 39 who had recovered from COVID-19. CDR3 nucleotides: TGCGCCAGTACAGAGATCCAGCCCCAGCATTTT. Encoded protein: CASTEIQPQHF.